This T cell receptor (beta chain) was observed in a study of cytomegalovirus exposure and HLA in healthy donors (dated 2017 in TCRdb). Context from the whole study: In an earlier analysis of approximately 640 of the donors, around 290 Gb of sequence data and 117 million unique TCR beta sequences from about 190 million T cells were reported. The number of donors typed differed by locus, with about 629-630 for A, B, C, DRB1 and DQB1, around 560 for DQA1, 606 for DPA1, and approximately 470 for DPB1. Roughly 5 DR-DQ haplotypes were handled as single units for association and clustering, since linkage in the cohort was strong. All discovery cohort repertoires had been generated using a single sequencing platform. Besides the first cohort of 500 to 700 subjects, a separate validation cohort made up of roughly 130 different subjects was used. A later analysis re-analyzed previously published TCR beta repertoires from approximately 700 donors and added high-resolution HLA genotyping to study TCR occurrence patterns. An early release that covered fewer than 750 HLA-typed donors contained approximately 300 gigabases of sequencing data and tens of millions of unique TCR sequences. On average, roughly 200,000 unique TCR beta nucleotide sequences were sequenced per donor among a few hundred genotyped donors of the cohort, with 15% to 20% of those sequences being non-productive. In the later analysis, no new phenotypic data were used to find candidate immune exposures; instead, reliance was placed on TCR beta sequences and their occurrence across donors. An earlier analysis of several hundred of the donors used high-throughput TCR beta sequencing to judge whether each TCR beta V gene segment behaved as functional or pseudogenic. Donor age, sex, ethnicity and CMV serostatus were compiled together with the repertoire data. Using immunosequencing, the study profiled T cell repertoires from fewer than 850 subjects and related those repertoires to cytomegalovirus serostatus. HLA typing covered class I and class II loci at four-digit resolution. The study aimed to test whether cataloging public T cell receptors could reveal signatures of past pathogen exposure. A later genetic analysis used genome-wide SNP genotypes for about 55% of the 666 donors, treating that subset as a discovery cohort. Of the roughly 400 genotyped donors, approximately 80% were placed in the genetic ancestry cluster associated with self-reported Caucasian donors. To predict cytomegalovirus infection status, the study combined high-throughput TCR immunosequencing, statistical association of individual TCRs with disease status, and machine learning.

The CDR3, from cysteine to phenylalanine, totals 16 residues. The CDR3 DNA has 48 bases and is translated from base 1. Looking up the germline V gene yields CDR1 MNHNS and CDR2 SASEGT. The V end loses 2 bases and the J end loses 1 base, and a stretch of 12 bases separates them. The cohort was made up of 666 healthy bone marrow donors. At the time of sampling, every cohort member was nominally healthy, though immune exposures that went unrecorded were likely present. The donor was CMV seropositive and belonged to the group of about 290 seropositive cohort members. A peripheral blood sample was collected from each donor, and TCR beta sequencing was performed on peripheral blood mononuclear cells. Genomic DNA extraction from the blood cell samples was performed with the Qiagen DNeasy Blood Extraction Kit. Library generation was performed with the immunoSEQ multiplex PCR assay. For the multiplex PCR, a mixture combining 60 forward primers for TCR Vbeta segments and 13 reverse primers for TCR Jbeta segments was used. The CDR3 region of rearranged TCR beta genes was amplified from genomic DNA with a multiplex PCR assay. The Illumina HiSeq System was used to sequence the amplified TCR beta libraries as 87-base-pair reads. As for the authors' bioinformatics: A later analysis counted approximately 76 million unique TCR beta chains across the 650 to 700 repertoires, and around 9.9 million of these chains were shared by at least two donors. Raw reads were error-corrected and collapsed into unique sequences with a nearest-neighbor algorithm that merged closely related sequences to remove PCR and sequencing errors. Alignment of CDR3 sequences to IMGT reference sequences was used to assign V, D and J gene segments. For a sequence to be retained, at least a six-nucleotide match to both a V gene segment and a J gene segment was required. Rearrangements were called productive when the CDR3 lacked stop codons and stayed in frame with V and J; all others were non-productive. CDR3 was defined by IMGT convention, running from the second conserved V-encoded cysteine to the conserved J-encoded phenylalanine. In an earlier analysis of some 550 of the donors, sequences lacking an unambiguous match to a single V gene segment were excluded. In an earlier analysis of a few hundred of the donors, a V segment was called functional when productive rearrangements were above 56.7%, and segregating when the standard deviation between donors exceeded 5%. To diagnose cytomegalovirus status from the catalog of TCR beta chain sequences, a statistical classification framework was built. A later analysis assigned V and J genes by comparing TCR nucleotide sequences with IMGT/GENE-DB human TR gene sequences. A later analysis assigned CDR3 sequences and most-parsimonious VDJ recombination scenarios with the TCRdist pipeline. In a later analysis, every TCR beta chain was defined by the combination of its CDR3 amino acid sequence and its V-gene family, and reads without a unique V-gene family were dropped. To address suspected cross-contamination and a sequencing artifact, a later analysis removed 450 to 700 highly shared, low-generation-probability nucleotide sequences. A later analysis calculated a clonal expansion index for each public chain from normalized within-repertoire ranks of inferred template counts. In a later analysis, generation probabilities were computed with a VDJ recombination model fitted to out-of-frame rearrangements, and the resulting probabilities were checked against IGoR. In a later analysis, TCR-TCR, TCR-HLA and TCR-CMV co-occurrence was scored with hypergeometric tests, and a repertoire-size bias correction was applied to TCR pairs. In a later analysis, false discovery rates were estimated by permuting HLA or CMV assignments 20 times. A later analysis grouped co-occurring TCRs with DBSCAN, adding TCRdist sequence similarity when clustering within HLA-allele-positive subsets. Co-occurrence clustering excluded repertoires with fewer than 30,000 or more than 120,000 public chains, plus five with anomalous nucleotide sharing. Held by TCRdb, this immuneACCESS table contains in-frame sequences only and omits some clones. Under half of the omission traces to an unresolved V gene where checked; the cause of the rest is unknown. The V and J calls and the clone size are those of that table, but D and trimming were determined from the DNA. For this sample the table gives approximately 100,000 clones, of which about 68% were detected only once. The ten largest clones represent over 3.5% of the sample.

Turning to this clone: Its antigen target is currently unknown. Base qualities are missing; no much larger clone stands one base away.

On the study overall, not on this receptor specifically: Roughly uniform sequencing depth across donors was assumed in presence/absence analyses, although this assumption may not hold. The authors suggested that the approach could potentially be generalized to other disease states and immunological phenotypes. Compared with equally common non-associated chains, HLA-associated TCR beta chains in a later analysis were more clonally expanded and had lower generation probabilities. A later analysis reported that several top co-occurrence clusters appeared linked to parvovirus B19, influenza, CMV and Epstein-Barr virus. The sequencing pipeline was judged likely to have produced a cluster of highly shared sequence variants as a technical artifact. The study listed 164 TCR beta chains as associated with cytomegalovirus. In an earlier analysis of several hundred of the donors, most TCR beta V segments were observed in productive rearrangements about 87% or about 30% of the time, broadly matching IMGT annotations. Only TCR beta chains were sequenced in this cohort, and the absence of alpha or paired-chain data limited detectable features. In a later genetic analysis, fewer N-insertions in productive TCRs were reported among donors in an Asian-associated ancestry cluster than the approximately 670-donor mean. In a later analysis, TCR association rates were found to vary across HLA loci, with the most associated TCRs seen for DRB1 alleles and the fewest for HLA-C alleles. Most TCR sequences were observed very rarely across donors, whereas some public TCRs were present in many individuals. Assigning TCR associations to individual alleles was difficult when HLA alleles, especially DR and DQ, strongly co-occurred. Immune exposure information for the cohort was limited to CMV serostatus. The classifier was reported to diagnose cytomegalovirus status with high specificity and sensitivity in both the original cohort and the validation cohort. HLA typing was unavailable for some donors at each locus, so association tests used only the typed subset. A later analysis found that most CMV-associated TCR beta chains appeared HLA-restricted, with HLA associations seemingly driven largely by CMV exposure. The earlier analysis of approximately 560 of the donors excluded 15 to 20 rarely observed V segments, including chromosome 9 orphons, because counts were too low. At a false discovery rate of 0.05, a later analysis linked some 17,000 TCR beta sequences to specific HLA alleles. A few of the identified cytomegalovirus-associated TCR beta chains were confirmed in vitro to be specific for cytomegalovirus antigens. A further reported finding was that TCR beta sequences accurately predicted the HLA-A and HLA-B alleles for most subjects in the first cohort. Some IMGT-functional V segments, including TRBV6-2 and TRBV6-3, could not be distinguished by the 87-base-pair reads and were therefore excluded. An association between a missense DCLRE1C variant and V-gene and J-gene trimming of TCR beta chains was found in a later genetic analysis and replicated in an independent cohort. Correlated functional status among segregating V segments might reflect linkage disequilibrium, but an unknown experimental factor could not be ruled out.

Recombination linked TRBV6-1 to TRBJ1-5, with a tentative D gene TRBD1 over 5 matching bases. The TCR sequence derives from a young man in good health and CMV-seropositive. The sample was PBMCs. The nucleotide sequence reads TGTGCCAGCAGTGAAAAGGGGCAGGGAAGCAATCAGCCCCAGCATTTT. Its amino acids are CASSEKGQGSNQPQHF.